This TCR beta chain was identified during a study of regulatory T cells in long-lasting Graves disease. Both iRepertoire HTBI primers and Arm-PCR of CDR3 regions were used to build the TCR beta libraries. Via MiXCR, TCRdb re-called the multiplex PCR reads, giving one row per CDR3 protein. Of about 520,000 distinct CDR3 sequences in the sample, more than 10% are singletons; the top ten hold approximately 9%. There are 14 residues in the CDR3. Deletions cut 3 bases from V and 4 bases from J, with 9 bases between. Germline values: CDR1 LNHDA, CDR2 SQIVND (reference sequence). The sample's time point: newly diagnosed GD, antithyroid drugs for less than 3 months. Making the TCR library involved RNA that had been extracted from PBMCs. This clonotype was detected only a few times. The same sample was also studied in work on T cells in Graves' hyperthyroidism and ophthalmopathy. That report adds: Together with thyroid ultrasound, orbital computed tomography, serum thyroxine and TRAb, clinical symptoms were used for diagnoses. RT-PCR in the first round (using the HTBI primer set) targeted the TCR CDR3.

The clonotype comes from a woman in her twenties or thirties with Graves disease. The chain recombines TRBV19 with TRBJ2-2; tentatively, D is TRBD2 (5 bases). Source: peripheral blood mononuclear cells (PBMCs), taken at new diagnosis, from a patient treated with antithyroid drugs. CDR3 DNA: TGTGCCAGTAGTATTCTCGGGATCACCGGGGAGCTGTTTTTT. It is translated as CASSILGITGELFF.